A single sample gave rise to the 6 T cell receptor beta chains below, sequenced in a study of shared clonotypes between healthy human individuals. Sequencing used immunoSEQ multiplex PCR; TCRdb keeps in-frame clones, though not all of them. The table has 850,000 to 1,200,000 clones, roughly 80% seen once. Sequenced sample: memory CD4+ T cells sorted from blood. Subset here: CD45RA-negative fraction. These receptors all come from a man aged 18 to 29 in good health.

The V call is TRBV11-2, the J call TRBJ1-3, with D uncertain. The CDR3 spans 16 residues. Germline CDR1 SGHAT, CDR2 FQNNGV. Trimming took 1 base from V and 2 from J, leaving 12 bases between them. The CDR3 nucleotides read TGTGCCAGCAGCTTAGGGGCAGTAAGCCCTGGAAACACCATATATTTT. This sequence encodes CASSLGAVSPGNTIYF. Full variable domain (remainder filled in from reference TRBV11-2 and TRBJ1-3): EAGVAQSPRYKIIEKRQSVAFWCNPISGHATLYWYQQILGQGPKLLIQFQNNGVVDDSQLPKDRFSAERLKGVDSTLKIQPAKLEDSAVYLCASSLGAVSPGNTIYFGEGSWLTVV.

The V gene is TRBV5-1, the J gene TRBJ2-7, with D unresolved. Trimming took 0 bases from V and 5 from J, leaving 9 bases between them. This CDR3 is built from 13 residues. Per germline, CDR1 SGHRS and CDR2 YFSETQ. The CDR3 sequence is CASSLGVINEQYF. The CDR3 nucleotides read TGCGCCAGCAGCTTGGGGGTCATCAACGAGCAGTACTTC.

The CDR3 here is CASSLGNHRVEDEQFF. The CDR3 nucleotides read TGTGCCAGCAGCTTAGGAAACCACAGGGTTGAGGATGAGCAGTTCTTC. The chain combines TRBV11-2 with TRBJ2-1; D possibly corresponds to TRBD1 (6 bases). Germline values: CDR1 SGHAT, CDR2 FQNNGV. V lost 1 base and J 8 bases, leaving 18 bases between the germline ends. This CDR3 region has 16 residues.

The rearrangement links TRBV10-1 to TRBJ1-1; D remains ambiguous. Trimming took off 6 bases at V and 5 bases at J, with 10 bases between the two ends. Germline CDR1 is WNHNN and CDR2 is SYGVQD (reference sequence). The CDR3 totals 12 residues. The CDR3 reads CASSQEGTEAFF. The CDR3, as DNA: TGCGCCAGCAGCCAAGAGGGAACTGAAGCTTTCTTT.

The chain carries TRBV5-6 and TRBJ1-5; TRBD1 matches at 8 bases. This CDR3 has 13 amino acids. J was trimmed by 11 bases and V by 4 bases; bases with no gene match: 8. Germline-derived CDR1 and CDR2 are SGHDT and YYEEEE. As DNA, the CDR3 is TGTGCCAGCAGCCTCCGGACAGGGCGGACCCAGCATTTT. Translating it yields CASSLRTGRTQHF.

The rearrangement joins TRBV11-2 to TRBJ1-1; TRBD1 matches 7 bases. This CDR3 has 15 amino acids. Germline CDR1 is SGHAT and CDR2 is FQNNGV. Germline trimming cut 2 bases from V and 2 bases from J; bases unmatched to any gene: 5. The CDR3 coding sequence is TGTGCCAGCAGCTTATCACAGGGGACTAACACTGAAGCTTTCTTT. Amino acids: CASSLSQGTNTEAFF.